Given below is one TCR beta chain in context. The antigen remains undetermined. The repertoire was sequenced with immunoSEQ multiplex PCR; TCRdb's copy has only in-frame clones and lacks some. The data show tens of thousands of clones, with 90% to 95% seen just once and about 5.2% held by the top ten. The entry originates in a study of T cell responses to AZD1222 COVID-19 vaccine. Germline V gives CDR1 ENHRY, CDR2 SYGVKD. The CDR3 is made up of 12 amino acids. Trimming at V came to 6 bases and at J to 8 bases, leaving 3 bases not matched to a gene. General study results and limits: The donors showed a predominance of white British ancestry and of females, with possible underestimation of clonal diversity.

The chain couples TRBV10-3 to TRBJ2-4, with 8 bases that match TRBD1. The sequenced sample was peripheral blood, obtained on day 0 of AZD1222 vaccination. The clonotype was recovered from an adult in good health. In DNA, the CDR3 is TGTGCCATCAGCGGACAGGGAGACATTCAGTACTTC. Its translation: CAISGQGDIQYF.